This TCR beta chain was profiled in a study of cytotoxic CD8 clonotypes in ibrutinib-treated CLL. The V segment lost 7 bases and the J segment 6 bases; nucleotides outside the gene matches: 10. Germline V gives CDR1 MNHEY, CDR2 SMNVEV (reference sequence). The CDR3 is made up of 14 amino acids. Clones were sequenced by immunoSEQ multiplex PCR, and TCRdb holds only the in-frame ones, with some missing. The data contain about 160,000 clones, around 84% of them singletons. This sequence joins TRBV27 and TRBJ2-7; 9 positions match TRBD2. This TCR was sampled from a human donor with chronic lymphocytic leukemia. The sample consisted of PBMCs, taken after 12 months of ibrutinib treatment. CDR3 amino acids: CASTRSGGLSEQYF. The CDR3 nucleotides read TGTGCCAGCACCCGTAGCGGGGGCCTGTCCGAGCAGTACTTC.